The clone carrying this T cell receptor beta chain showed up many times. No antigen is known for it. This entry is derived from a study of breast tumors, draining lymph nodes, adjacent tissues. Samples came from axillary lymph nodes draining the breast cancer. The CDR3 runs to 15 residues. CDR1 is SGHTA, CDR2 FQGNSA, per germline. V was cut by 5 bases and J by 4 bases, with 17 bases left in between. Findings of the study overall: Tumor T cell lymph node origin was a supported hypothesis, not proven. Compared with basal-like, luminal-like tumors shared significantly more repertoire with nontumor tissue. Tumors had less TCR diversity than lymph nodes, more than nontumor tissue.

TCRdb redid the calling of the multiplex PCR reads with MiXCR, one entry per CDR3 protein. The sample records 65,000 to 80,000 distinct CDR3 sequences, approximately 19% being singletons. The chain joins TRBV7-2 to TRBJ1-2; no firm D call. The sequence came from a female donor with breast cancer. Some clones in this sample may be carry-over from other donors' samples. The sequenced material came from axillary lymph node tissue. The CDR3 nucleotides read TGTGCCAGCAGCCCGCAGCGTCAGGTGGGCTATGGCTACACCTTC. Translated: CASSPQRQVGYGYTF. The full variable domain, completed using reference TRBV7-2 and TRBJ1-2, is GAGVSQSPSNKVTEKGKDVELRCDPISGHTALYWYRQSLGQGLEFLIYFQGNSAPDKSGLPSDRFSAERTGGSVSTLTIQRTQQEDSAVYLCASSPQRQVGYGYTFGSGTRLTVV.